The 22 T cell receptor beta chains below all came from one sample that was sequenced in a study of cytotoxic CD8 clonotypes in ibrutinib-treated CLL. Clones were sequenced by immunoSEQ multiplex PCR, and TCRdb holds only the in-frame ones, with some missing. The sample shows some 200,000 clones, 75% to 80% of them seen only once. The sample consisted of PBMCs, taken after 12 months of ibrutinib treatment. The receptors come from a human donor with chronic lymphocytic leukemia.

The chain links TRBV19 to TRBJ2-1; 13 bases line up with TRBD2. The trim removed 4 bases at V and 4 bases at J, leaving 7 bases unmatched. The germline V gene encodes CDR1 LNHDA and CDR2 SQIVND (reference sequence). This CDR3 has 17 amino acids. The CDR3 DNA is TGTGCCAGTAGTAGGACTAGCGGGGGCCTTTATTACAATGAGCAGTTCTTC. Residues: CASSRTSGGLYYNEQFF.

The genes are TRBV10-1 and TRBJ2-7; TRBD1 matches at 7 bases. CDR3 length: 14 amino acids. V gave up 3 bases and J gave up 2 bases; unmatched junction bases: 4. Germline assignment: CDR1 WNHNN and CDR2 SYGVQD (reference sequence). In DNA, the CDR3 is TGCGCCAGCAGTGAAGGACAGGTGGCCTACGAGCAGTACTTC. As protein: CASSEGQVAYEQYF.

The V and J genes are TRBV7-9 and TRBJ2-2; D not resolved. Germline V gene data show CDR1 as SEHNR and CDR2 as FQNEAQ (reference sequence). This CDR3 comprises 13 residues. Trimming removed 5 bases from V and 3 bases from J, with 7 bases in between. In DNA form, the CDR3 reads TGTGCCAGCAGCCGGACGGACACCGGGGAGCTGTTTTTT. Residues: CASSRTDTGELFF.

The V gene is TRBV30, the J gene TRBJ1-4; the D is unclear. V lost 2 bases to trimming and J lost 9 bases, with 7 bases between them. CDR1 is GTSNPN and CDR2 is SVGIG in the germline V gene (reference sequence). The CDR3 loop spans 11 amino acids. Here the CDR3 DNA reads TGTGCCTGGAGTATCCCCCAAAAACTGTTTTTT. Its protein is CAWSIPQKLFF.

The J gene is TRBJ2-1, the V gene TRBV25-1; the match to TRBD2 covers 7 bases. V was clipped by 2 bases and J by 14 bases; unmatched bases: 9. Per germline, CDR1 MGHDK and CDR2 SYGVNS. CDR3 size: 13 residues. The DNA for the CDR3 is TGTGCCAGCAGTGAACGGGACTATGTAGGGAAGTTCTTC. As protein: CASSERDYVGKFF.

The chain employs TRBV7-8 and TRBJ2-7; no firm D call. The V gene's germline CDR1 is SGHVS and CDR2 FQNEAQ. The CDR3 contains 14 residues. Trimming took off 2 bases at V and 3 bases at J, with 11 bases between the two ends. In DNA form, the CDR3 reads TGTGCCAGCAGCTTACCCGTTGGCCACTACGAGCAGTACTTC. It yields the protein CASSLPVGHYEQYF. Using reference TRBV7-8 and TRBJ2-7 for the parts outside the CDR3, the full variable domain is GAGVSQSPRYKVAKRGQDVALRCDPISGHVSLFWYQQALGQGPEFLTYFQNEAQLDKSGLPSDRFFAERPEGSVSTLKIQRTQQEDSAVYLCASSLPVGHYEQYFGPGTRLTVT.

V gene TRBV27 combines with J gene TRBJ2-2; TRBD2 might be the D (5 bases). CDR3 length: 14 amino acids. Germline values: CDR1 MNHEY, CDR2 SMNVEV (reference sequence). Trimming removed 2 bases at V and 4 bases at J, with 8 bases between. The CDR3 sequence is CASSLRLLTGELFF. The DNA for the CDR3 is TGTGCCAGCAGTTTAAGACTACTCACCGGGGAGCTGTTTTTT.

The CDR3 here is CASSRGSSYNEQFF. DNA of the CDR3: TGTGCCAGCAGCCGGGGGAGCTCCTACAATGAGCAGTTCTTC. The rearrangement joins TRBV6-4 to TRBJ2-1, with D maybe TRBD2 (6 bases). Trimming took off 6 bases at V and 0 bases at J, with 9 bases between the two ends. This CDR3 contains 14 residues. From germline, CDR1 is MRHNA and CDR2 SNTAGT.

As to this clone: The same CDR3 can be traced to other DNA sequences in this sample. CDR3 sequence: CAWSVGTGTYEQYF. CDR3 sequence (DNA): TGTGCCTGGAGTGTAGGGACAGGGACCTACGAGCAGTACTTC. This sequence joins TRBV30 and TRBJ2-7; 9 positions agree with TRBD1. Trimming took 0 bases from V and 2 from J; bases not matched to a gene: 2. Germline CDR1 and CDR2: GTSNPN and SVGIG (reference sequence). This CDR3 region has 14 residues.

The rearrangement joins TRBV11-2 to TRBJ2-1; possibly TRBD2 for D (6 bases). This CDR3 has 18 residues. Trimming cost V 5 bases and J 7 bases, with 27 bases left between them. Germline-derived CDR1 and CDR2 are SGHAT and FQNNGV. The CDR3 sequence is CASSPIVSIRLGGNEQFF. CDR3 nucleotides: TGTGCCAGCAGCCCAATCGTATCCATCCGACTCGGGGGTAATGAGCAGTTCTTC.

The chain is built from TRBV2 and TRBJ2-7, with TRBD2 as a possible D gene (7 bases). The CDR3 sequence is 15 residues long. Germline V gene data show CDR1 as SNHLY and CDR2 as FYNNEI. The V and J ends lost 2 bases and 2 bases respectively, with 13 bases between them. CDR3 loop: CASSESRGPPYEQYF. CDR3 nucleotides: TGTGCCAGCAGTGAATCGCGGGGGCCCCCCTACGAGCAGTACTTC.

The chain carries TRBV19 and TRBJ1-5, with D perhaps matching TRBD1 (6 bases). The CDR3 is 15 residues long. Germline assignment: CDR1 LNHDA and CDR2 SQIVND (reference sequence). V lost 2 bases and J 7 bases, leaving 15 bases between the germline ends. The CDR3 protein is CASSISWGGRQPQHF. As DNA, the CDR3 is TGTGCCAGTAGTATAAGTTGGGGGGGCAGGCAGCCCCAGCATTTT. The whole variable domain, remainder taken from reference TRBV19 and TRBJ1-5, is DGGITQSPKYLFRKEGQNVTLSCEQNLNHDAMYWYRQDPGQGLRLIYYSQIVNDFQKGDIAEGYSVSREKKESFPLTVTSAQKNPTAFYLCASSISWGGRQPQHFGDGTRLSIL.

The chain uses TRBV6-6 and TRBJ2-1, with 8 bases identical to TRBD2. Per the germline V gene, CDR1 is MNHNY and CDR2 is SVGAGI (reference sequence). Trimming took 6 bases from V and 10 from J; bases not matched to a gene: 17. The CDR3 spans 16 residues. CDR3 DNA: TGTGCCAGCAGCTTATTAGGGGGACTAGGGGGGTGGGAGCAGTTCTTC. Translating gives CASSLLGGLGGWEQFF.

In its sample, this clone was seen a few times. The V and J genes are TRBV28 and TRBJ2-7; TRBD2 agrees at 12 bases. Germline loops: CDR1 MDHEN, CDR2 SYDVKM. The CDR3 is 15 amino acids. V lost 5 bases to trimming and J lost 7 bases; unmatched junction nucleotides: 9. The CDR3 sequence is CASSPGTSGHPEQYF. The CDR3 coding sequence is TGTGCCAGCAGTCCCGGGACTAGCGGGCATCCGGAGCAGTACTTC.

This chain links TRBV28 with TRBJ2-3; possible D gene TRBD2, 7 bases. The length of the CDR3 is 18 residues. The V end was cut by 8 bases, the J end by 4 bases, with 28 bases between. The germline V gene encodes CDR1 MDHEN and CDR2 SYDVKM. The DNA of the CDR3 is TGTGCCAGCTCCCGAGGAGGGGGGCGGGAGTGGGTTGCAGATACGCAGTATTTT. Translating gives CASSRGGGREWVADTQYF.

The chain has TRBV4-1 and TRBJ1-1, with D possibly being TRBD1 (6 bases). Between the trimmed V and J ends, which lost 1 base and 3 bases, there was a span of 15 bases. This CDR3 has 16 residues. Germline assignment: CDR1 MGHRA and CDR2 YSYEKL. The CDR3 protein is CASSQGRGSGDTEAFF. For the CDR3, the DNA is TGCGCCAGCAGCCAAGGCAGGGGTTCGGGAGACACTGAAGCTTTCTTT.

The chain uses TRBV5-4 and TRBJ1-4, with a tentative D call TRBD1 (5 bases). This CDR3 contains 14 residues. CDR1 is SGHNT and CDR2 is YYREEE in the germline V gene (reference sequence). V was trimmed by 4 bases and J by 6 bases, leaving 13 bases between them. Here the CDR3 reads CASSGGGSDEKLFF. As DNA, the CDR3 is TGTGCCAGCAGCGGGGGAGGGTCCGATGAAAAACTGTTTTTT. Drawing the rest from reference TRBV5-4 and TRBJ1-4, the complete variable domain is ETGVTQSPTHLIKTRGQQVTLRCSSQSGHNTVSWYQQALGQGPQFIFQYYREEENGRGNFPPRFSGLQFPNYSSELNVNALELDDSALYLCASSGGGSDEKLFFGSGTQLSVL.

This sequence joins TRBV11-3 and TRBJ2-1, with 15 bases that match TRBD2. The ends lost 5 bases at V and 10 bases at J; junction bases unmatched: 3. The CDR3 covers 14 residues. CDR1 is SGHNT and CDR2 is YENEEA in the germline V gene. The DNA for the CDR3 is TGTGCCAGCAGCCCTGGACTAGCGGGAGGGGAGCAGTTCTTC. Encoded protein: CASSPGLAGGEQFF.

The chain recombines TRBV28 with TRBJ1-5; D is possibly TRBD1 (5 bases). Germline V lookup: CDR1 MDHEN, CDR2 SYDVKM. The CDR3 sequence is 14 residues long. V was shortened by 8 bases and J by 5 bases, with 16 bases between the two germline ends. The CDR3 coding sequence is TGTGCCAGCGAAGAGGGGCTACTTTATCAGCCCCAGCATTTT. Amino acid sequence: CASEEGLLYQPQHF.

There are a few counts of this clone. This chain uses TRBV6-1 with TRBJ2-7; TRBD1 aligns across 10 bases. The CDR3 sequence is 15 residues long. V lost 1 base, J lost 0 bases, and 0 bases stayed unmatched. The germline CDR1 and CDR2 sequences are MNHNS and SASEGT. The CDR3, as DNA: TGTGCCAGCAGTGAAGGGACAGGGGGCTCCTACGAGCAGTACTTC. This encodes CASSEGTGGSYEQYF.

The gene calls are TRBV10-1 and TRBJ2-7; 8 nucleotides align to TRBD1. The junction had 4 bases not matched to a gene; V was cut back by 0 bases and J by 3 bases. Per the germline V gene, CDR1 is WNHNN and CDR2 is SYGVQD (reference sequence). The length of the CDR3 is 15 residues. The CDR3 DNA reads as TGCGCCAGCAGTGAGTCGACAGGACAGGGCTACGAGCAGTACTTC. Protein: CASSESTGQGYEQYF.

In its sample, this clone was seen once. This chain joins TRBV7-2 and TRBJ2-3, with D possibly being TRBD2 (5 bases). The CDR3 spans 15 residues. V was cut by 4 bases and J by 0 bases, with 11 bases left in between. Per germline, CDR1 SGHTA and CDR2 FQGNSA. This chain's CDR3 is CASSSDYLSTDTQYF. CDR3 DNA: TGTGCCAGCAGCTCCGACTATCTAAGCACAGATACGCAGTATTTT.